These T cell receptor beta chains were read from a single sample in a study of cytomegalovirus exposure and HLA in healthy donors. Some clones are missing from TCRdb's copy, which holds only in-frame ones; the method was immunoSEQ multiplex PCR. The sample contains about 190,000 clones, 79% of which appear only once. Source material: PBMCs. Receptors originate from a woman in her 50s in good health and CMV-seronegative. The CDR3 runs from the conserved cysteine through the conserved F or W. Each record gives: J gene, V gene, clone size, CDR3 protein. Some rows have no size entry. The others give once, few or many, or a class for an expanded clone.

j_call: TRBJ2-7
v_call: TRBV7-7
clone_size: -
cdr3_aa: CASSRGEGYEQYF

j_call: TRBJ1-4
v_call: TRBV18
clone_size: -
cdr3_aa: CASSRGGEKLFF

j_call: TRBJ1-1
v_call: TRBV29-1
clone_size: -
cdr3_aa: CSVTQGFTEAFF

j_call: TRBJ2-1
v_call: TRBV5-1
clone_size: -
cdr3_aa: CASSLGSSPYNEQFF

j_call: TRBJ2-5
v_call: TRBV5-4
clone_size: -
cdr3_aa: CASSLPGQGGETQYF

j_call: TRBJ1-2
v_call: TRBV5-1
clone_size: few
cdr3_aa: CASSQMDRGGYGYTF

j_call: TRBJ2-1
v_call: TRBV7-3
clone_size: -
cdr3_aa: CASSKSGSYNEQFF

j_call: TRBJ1-2
v_call: TRBV7-2
clone_size: few
cdr3_aa: CASSSFYGYTF

j_call: TRBJ2-7
v_call: TRBV4-3
clone_size: few
cdr3_aa: CASSQEVVLGGSEQYF

j_call: TRBJ1-2
v_call: TRBV28
clone_size: -
cdr3_aa: CASTLPGITTQNYGYTF

j_call: TRBJ2-3
v_call: TRBV5-4
clone_size: -
cdr3_aa: CASSSGLDTDTQYF

j_call: TRBJ1-3
v_call: TRBV7-2
clone_size: -
cdr3_aa: CASSGRQLGGGNTIYF

j_call: TRBJ2-2
v_call: TRBV7-6
clone_size: once
cdr3_aa: CASSTDRVGELFF

j_call: TRBJ1-2
v_call: TRBV27
clone_size: -
cdr3_aa: CASSRDRAKANYGYTF

j_call: TRBJ1-4
v_call: TRBV19
clone_size: few
cdr3_aa: CASSIGWRRKATNEKLFF

j_call: TRBJ2-5
v_call: TRBV4-1
clone_size: -
cdr3_aa: CASSQGTADRVRETQYF

j_call: TRBJ1-5
v_call: TRBV5-5
clone_size: -
cdr3_aa: CASSRGTPINQPQHF